What follows are 4 T cell receptor beta chains derived from one specimen sequenced in a study of monozygotic twins with inflammatory bowel disease. TCRdb reprocessed the 5' RACE reads, with one entry per CDR3 protein and no DNA. The listing records roughly 150,000 distinct CDR3 sequences. The sample comprised blood. The receptors derive from a human donor with ulcerative colitis or Crohn's disease, or a healthy co-twin of an affected twin (not recorded which).

The chain employs TRBV18 and TRBJ2-1. The CDR3 spans 14 residues. Germline CDR1 is KGHSH and CDR2 is LQKENI. Here the CDR3 reads CASSPQNLYNEQFF.

The gene calls are TRBV7-6 and TRBJ2-1; as DNA is missing, the TRBD2 call by TCRdb cannot be tested. Germline assignment: CDR1 SGHVS and CDR2 FNYEAQ. The CDR3 is made up of 16 amino acids. CDR3 protein: CASSATGTSNYNEQFF.

The V gene is TRBV4-1, the J gene TRBJ2-2. Germline CDR1 and CDR2: MGHRA and YSYEKL. This CDR3 has 15 residues. The CDR3 sequence: CASSQGRGNTGELFF.

This chain uses TRBV7-3 with TRBJ2-1; TCRdb outputs TRBD2, but without DNA this stays unchecked. Germline lookup yields CDR1 SGHTA and CDR2 FQGTGA. This CDR3 comprises 14 residues. This CDR3 reads CASSWGLAGNEQFF. The whole variable domain, filled in from reference TRBV7-3 and TRBJ2-1, reads GAGVSQTPSNKVTEKGKYVELRCDPISGHTALYWYRQSLGQGPEFLIYFQGTGAADDSGLPNDRFFAVRPEGSVSTLKIQRTERGDSAVYLCASSWGLAGNEQFFGPGTRLTVL.